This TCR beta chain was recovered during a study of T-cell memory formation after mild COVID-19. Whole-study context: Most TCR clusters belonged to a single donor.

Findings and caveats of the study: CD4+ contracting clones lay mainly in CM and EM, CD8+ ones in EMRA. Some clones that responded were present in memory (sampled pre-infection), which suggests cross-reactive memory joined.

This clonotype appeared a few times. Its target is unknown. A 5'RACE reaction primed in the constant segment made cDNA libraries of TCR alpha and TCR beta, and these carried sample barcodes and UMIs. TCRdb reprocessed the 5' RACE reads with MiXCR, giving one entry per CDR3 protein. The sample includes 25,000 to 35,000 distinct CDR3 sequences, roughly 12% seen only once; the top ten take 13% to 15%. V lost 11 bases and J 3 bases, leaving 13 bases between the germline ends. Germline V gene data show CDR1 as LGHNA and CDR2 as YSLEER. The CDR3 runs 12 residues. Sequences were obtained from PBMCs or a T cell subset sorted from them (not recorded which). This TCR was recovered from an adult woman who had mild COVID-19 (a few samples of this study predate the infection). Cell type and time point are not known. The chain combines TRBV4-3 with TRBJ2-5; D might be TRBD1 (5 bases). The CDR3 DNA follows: TGCGCCCGCCCAAGGGGTAAAGAGACCCAGTACTTC. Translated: CARPRGKETQYF.